The clone carrying this TCR beta chain was detected many times. Its antigen is still unknown. CDR1 and CDR2 (germline): GTSNPN, SVGIG (reference sequence). The CDR3 sequence is 12 residues long. V lost 5 bases, J lost 0 bases, and 5 bases lay in between. What was amplified from RNA transcripts were TCR beta CDR3 regions. The HTBI primer set served for first-round RT-PCR of the TCR CDR3. TCRdb fed the multiplex PCR reads into MiXCR, producing one record per CDR3 protein. Among fewer than 300,000 distinct CDR3 sequences listed, less than 30% were seen once. The data are from a study of T cells in Graves' hyperthyroidism and ophthalmopathy. Across the whole study: Peripheral blood was collected at initial diagnosis, before any treatment. The study's findings and limits: Blood also showed most of the thyroid clonotypes that were expanded above 0.001.

Hyperthyroidism in the patients, aged 18 to 65, was newly diagnosed and under 2 months in duration. The PBMCs were taken from approximately 9 ml of fresh peripheral blood. The chain links TRBV30 to TRBJ1-3; D unclear. Material: blood. The clonotype was recovered from a man in his forties with Graves' hyperthyroidism that later progressed to Graves' ophthalmopathy. CDR3 DNA sequence: TGTGCCTGGGGGAGCTCTGGAAACACCATATATTTT. This translates into CAWGSSGNTIYF.